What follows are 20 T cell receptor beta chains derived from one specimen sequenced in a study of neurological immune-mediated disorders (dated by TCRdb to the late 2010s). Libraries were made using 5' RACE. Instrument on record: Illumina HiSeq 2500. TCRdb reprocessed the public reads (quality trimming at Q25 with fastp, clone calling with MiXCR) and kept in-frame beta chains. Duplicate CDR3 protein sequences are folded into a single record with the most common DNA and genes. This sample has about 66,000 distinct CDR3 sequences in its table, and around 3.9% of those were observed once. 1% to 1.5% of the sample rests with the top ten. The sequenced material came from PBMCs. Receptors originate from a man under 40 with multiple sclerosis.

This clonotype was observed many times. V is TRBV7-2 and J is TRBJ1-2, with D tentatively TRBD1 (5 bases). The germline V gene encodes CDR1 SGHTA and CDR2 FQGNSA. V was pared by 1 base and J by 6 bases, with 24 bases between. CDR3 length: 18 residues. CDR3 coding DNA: TGTGCCAGCAGCTTAGGCGTGAGGTCCGGGGCTTTTGGAAATGGCTACACCTTC. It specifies CASSLGVRSGAFGNGYTF.

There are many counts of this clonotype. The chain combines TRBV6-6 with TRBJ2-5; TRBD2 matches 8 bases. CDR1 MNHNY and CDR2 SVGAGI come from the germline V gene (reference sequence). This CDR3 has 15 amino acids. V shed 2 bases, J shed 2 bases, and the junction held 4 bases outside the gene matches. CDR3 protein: CASSYRAGGQETQYF. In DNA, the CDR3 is TGTGCCAGCAGTTACCGTGCGGGGGGTCAAGAGACCCAGTACTTC.

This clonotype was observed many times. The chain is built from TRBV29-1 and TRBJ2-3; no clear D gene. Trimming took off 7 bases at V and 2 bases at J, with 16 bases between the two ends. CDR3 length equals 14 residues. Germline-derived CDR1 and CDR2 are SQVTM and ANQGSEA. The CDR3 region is CSAVKGGTTDTQYF. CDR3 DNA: TGCAGCGCCGTCAAGGGCGGCACCACAGATACGCAGTATTTT.

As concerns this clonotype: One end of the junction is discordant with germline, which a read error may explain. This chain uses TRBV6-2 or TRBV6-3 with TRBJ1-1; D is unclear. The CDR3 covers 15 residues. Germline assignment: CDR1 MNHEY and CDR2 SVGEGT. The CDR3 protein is CVSSHSPNLNTEAFF. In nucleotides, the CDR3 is TGTGTCAGCAGTCACAGCCCCAATCTGAACACTGAAGCTTTCTTT.

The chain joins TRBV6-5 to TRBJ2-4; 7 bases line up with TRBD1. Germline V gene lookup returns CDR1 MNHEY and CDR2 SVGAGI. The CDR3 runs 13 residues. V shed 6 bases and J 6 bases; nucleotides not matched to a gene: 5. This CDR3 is CASRLDRVNIQYF. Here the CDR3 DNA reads TGTGCCAGCAGGCTTGACAGGGTAAACATTCAGTACTTC.

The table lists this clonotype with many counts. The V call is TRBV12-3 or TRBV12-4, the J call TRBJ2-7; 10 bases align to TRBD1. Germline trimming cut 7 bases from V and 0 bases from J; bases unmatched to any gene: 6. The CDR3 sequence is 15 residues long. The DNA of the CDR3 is TGTGCCAGCACCGCCGGGACAGGGGACTCCTACGAGCAGTACTTC. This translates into CASTAGTGDSYEQYF.

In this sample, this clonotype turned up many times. CDR3 amino acids: CASRLGTANQETQYF. Here the CDR3 DNA reads TGTGCCAGCAGACTGGGGACAGCCAACCAAGAGACCCAGTACTTC. The rearrangement links TRBV7-2 to TRBJ2-5, with 7 nucleotides matching TRBD1. Germline values: CDR1 SGHTA, CDR2 FQGNSA. The length of the CDR3 is 15 residues. V dropped 6 bases and J dropped 0; count of bases not matched to a gene: 7.

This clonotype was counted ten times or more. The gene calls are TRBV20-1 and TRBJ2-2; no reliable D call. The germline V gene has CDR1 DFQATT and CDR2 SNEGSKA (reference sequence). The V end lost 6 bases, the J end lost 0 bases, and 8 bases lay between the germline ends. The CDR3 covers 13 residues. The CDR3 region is CSADLANTGELFF. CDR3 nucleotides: TGCAGTGCGGATCTAGCGAACACCGGGGAGCTGTTTTTT.

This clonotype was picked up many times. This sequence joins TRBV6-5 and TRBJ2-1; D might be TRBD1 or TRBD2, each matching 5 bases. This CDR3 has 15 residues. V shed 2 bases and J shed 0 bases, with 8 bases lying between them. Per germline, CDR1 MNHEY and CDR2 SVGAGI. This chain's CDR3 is CASSYEGSSYNEQFF. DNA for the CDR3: TGTGCCAGCAGTTACGAGGGGAGCTCCTACAATGAGCAGTTCTTC.

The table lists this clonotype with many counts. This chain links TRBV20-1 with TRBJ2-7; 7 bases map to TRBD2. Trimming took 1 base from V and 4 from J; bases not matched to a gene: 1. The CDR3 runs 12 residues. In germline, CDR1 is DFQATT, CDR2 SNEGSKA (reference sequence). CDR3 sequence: CSARGEGYEQYF. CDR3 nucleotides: TGCAGTGCTAGAGGGGAGGGTTACGAGCAGTACTTC.

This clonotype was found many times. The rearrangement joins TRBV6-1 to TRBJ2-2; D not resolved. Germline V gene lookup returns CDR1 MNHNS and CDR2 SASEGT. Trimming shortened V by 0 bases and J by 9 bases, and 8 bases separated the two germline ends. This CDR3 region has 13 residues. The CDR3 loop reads CASSEAEHRELFF. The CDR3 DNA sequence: TGTGCCAGCAGTGAAGCAGAACACCGGGAGCTGTTTTTT.

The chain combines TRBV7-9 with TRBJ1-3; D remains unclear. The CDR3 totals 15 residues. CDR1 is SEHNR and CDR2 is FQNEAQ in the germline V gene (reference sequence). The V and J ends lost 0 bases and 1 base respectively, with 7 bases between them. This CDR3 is CASSLAARSGNTIYF. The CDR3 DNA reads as TGTGCCAGCAGCTTAGCGGCCAGATCTGGAAACACCATATATTTT.

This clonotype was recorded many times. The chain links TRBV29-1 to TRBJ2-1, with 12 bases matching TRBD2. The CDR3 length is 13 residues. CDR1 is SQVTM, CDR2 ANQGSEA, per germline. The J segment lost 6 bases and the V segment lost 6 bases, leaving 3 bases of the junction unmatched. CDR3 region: CSVVTSGGNEQFF. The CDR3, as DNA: TGCAGCGTGGTGACTAGCGGGGGCAATGAGCAGTTCTTC.

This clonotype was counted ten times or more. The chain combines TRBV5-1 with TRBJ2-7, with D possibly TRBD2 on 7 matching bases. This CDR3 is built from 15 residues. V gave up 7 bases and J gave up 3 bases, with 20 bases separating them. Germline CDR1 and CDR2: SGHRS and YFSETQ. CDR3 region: CASAGALKGGYEQYF. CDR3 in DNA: TGCGCCAGCGCGGGGGCCCTCAAAGGTGGCTACGAGCAGTACTTC.

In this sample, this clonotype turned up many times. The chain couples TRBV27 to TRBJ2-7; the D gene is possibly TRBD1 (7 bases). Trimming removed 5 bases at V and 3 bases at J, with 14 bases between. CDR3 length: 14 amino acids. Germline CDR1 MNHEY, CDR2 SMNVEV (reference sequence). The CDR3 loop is CASSPRDSYYEQYF. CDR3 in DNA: TGTGCCAGCAGTCCGCGGGACAGTTACTACGAGCAGTACTTC.

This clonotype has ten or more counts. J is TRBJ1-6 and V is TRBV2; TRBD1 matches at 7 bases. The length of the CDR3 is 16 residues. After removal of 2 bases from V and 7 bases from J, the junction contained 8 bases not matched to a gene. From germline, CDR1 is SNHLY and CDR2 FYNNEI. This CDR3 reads CASSERGQGGNSPLHF. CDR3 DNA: TGTGCCAGCAGTGAAAGGGGGCAGGGAGGGAATTCACCCCTCCACTTT.

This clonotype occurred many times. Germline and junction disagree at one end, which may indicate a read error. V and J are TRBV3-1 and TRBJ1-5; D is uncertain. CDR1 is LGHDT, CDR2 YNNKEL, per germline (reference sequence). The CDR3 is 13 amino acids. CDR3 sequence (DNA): TGTGCCAGCAGCCATTACGGGAATCAGCCCCAGAATTTT. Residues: CASSHYGNQPQNF. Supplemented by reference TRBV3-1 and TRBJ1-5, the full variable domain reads DTAVSQTPKYLVTQMGNDKSIKCEQNLGHDTMYWYKQDSKKFLKIMFSYNNKELIINETVPNRFSPKSPDKAHLNLHINSLELGDSAVYFCASSHYGNQPQNFGDGTRLSIL.

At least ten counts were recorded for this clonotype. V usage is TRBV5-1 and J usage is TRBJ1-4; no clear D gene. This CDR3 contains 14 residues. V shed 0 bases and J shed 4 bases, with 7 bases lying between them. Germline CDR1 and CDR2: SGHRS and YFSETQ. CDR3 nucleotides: TGCGCCAGCAGCTTGGACGGATATAATGAAAAACTGTTTTTT. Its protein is CASSLDGYNEKLFF.

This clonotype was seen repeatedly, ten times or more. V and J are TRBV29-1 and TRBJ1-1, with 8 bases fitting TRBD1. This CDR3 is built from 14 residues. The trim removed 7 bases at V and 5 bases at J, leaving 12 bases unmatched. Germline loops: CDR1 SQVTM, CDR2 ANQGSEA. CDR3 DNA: TGCAGCGCCAAAGAAATCTACAGGGGGACTGAAGCTTTCTTT. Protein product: CSAKEIYRGTEAFF.

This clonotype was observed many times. CDR3 in amino acids: CATSEGTGGVTDTQYF. DNA of the CDR3: TGTGCCACCAGTGAGGGGACAGGGGGAGTCACAGATACGCAGTATTTT. The chain joins TRBV24-1 to TRBJ2-3; TRBD1 aligns across 11 bases. The V segment lost 4 bases and the J segment 2 bases; nucleotides outside the gene matches: 4. This CDR3 is 16 amino acids long. Germline assignment: CDR1 KGHDR and CDR2 SFDVKD.